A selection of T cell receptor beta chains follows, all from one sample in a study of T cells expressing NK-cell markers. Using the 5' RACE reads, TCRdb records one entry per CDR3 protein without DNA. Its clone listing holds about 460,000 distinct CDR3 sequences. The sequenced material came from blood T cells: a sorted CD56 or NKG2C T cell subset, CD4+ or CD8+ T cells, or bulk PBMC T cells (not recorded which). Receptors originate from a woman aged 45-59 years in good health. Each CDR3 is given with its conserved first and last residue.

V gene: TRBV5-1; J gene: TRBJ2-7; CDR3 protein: CASSLDLSSYEQYF
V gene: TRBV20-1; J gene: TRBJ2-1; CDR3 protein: CSARALTSSYNEQFF
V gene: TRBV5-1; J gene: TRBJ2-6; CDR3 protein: CASSLADRQNSGANVLTF
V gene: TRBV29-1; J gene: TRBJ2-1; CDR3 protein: CSVTVGIREQFF
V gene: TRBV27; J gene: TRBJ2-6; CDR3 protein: CASSLSDRAPSGANVLTF
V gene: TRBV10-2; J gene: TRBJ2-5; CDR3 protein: CASTAPGGEETQYF
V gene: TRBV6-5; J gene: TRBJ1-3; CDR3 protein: CASSGTQSGNTIYF
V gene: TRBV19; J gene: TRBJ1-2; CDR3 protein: CASSLQGLGGYTF
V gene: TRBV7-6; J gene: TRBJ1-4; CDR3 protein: CASRRWGSNEKLFF
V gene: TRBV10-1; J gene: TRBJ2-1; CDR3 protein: CASSEYGTGSSVQFF
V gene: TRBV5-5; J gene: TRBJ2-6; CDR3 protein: CASSSPAQAGANVLTF
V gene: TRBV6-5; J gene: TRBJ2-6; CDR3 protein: CASRLSGTGANVLTF
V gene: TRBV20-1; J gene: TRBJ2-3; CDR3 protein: CSAPGEAGGGTDTQYF
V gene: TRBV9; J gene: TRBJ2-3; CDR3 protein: CASSVDPGGTSGSSTQYF
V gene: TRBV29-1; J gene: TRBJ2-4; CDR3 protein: CSVEARTSGLNIQYF
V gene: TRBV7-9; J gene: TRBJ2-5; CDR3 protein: CASRQTGGETQYF
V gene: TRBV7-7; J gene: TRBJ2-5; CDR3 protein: CASSLHLTSRETQYF
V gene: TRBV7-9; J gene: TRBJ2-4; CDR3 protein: CAPGLARTNIQYF
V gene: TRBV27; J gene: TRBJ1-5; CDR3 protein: CASRPSGAYSNQPQHF
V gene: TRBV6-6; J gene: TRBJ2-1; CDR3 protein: CASSGTGHNEQFF
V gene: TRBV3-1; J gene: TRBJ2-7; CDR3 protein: CASSQEGPSGLTYEQYF
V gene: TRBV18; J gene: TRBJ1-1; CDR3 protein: CASSPFGGGGVTEAFF
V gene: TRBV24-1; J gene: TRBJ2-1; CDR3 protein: CATTGVNNEQFF
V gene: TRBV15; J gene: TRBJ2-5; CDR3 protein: CATSRETSELETQYF
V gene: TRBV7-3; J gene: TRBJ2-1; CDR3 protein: CASSLAGGKEQFF